The 19 T cell receptor beta chains in this list originate from one sample, sequenced in a study of human T cells and chemical hapten exposure. TCRdb reanalysed the RACE reads using MiXCR and keeps one entry per CDR3 protein. The profile shows roughly 40,000 distinct CDR3 sequences, over 9.5% of them singletons. The time point was: pre-sensitization, week 0. Treatment meaning: therapeutic diphenylcyclopropenone sensitization with weekly scalp DPC. Here the sequenced sample was whole blood, taken in connection with sensitization to the hapten diphenylcyclopropenone (DPC). The receptors stem from a man aged 25-45 years with alopecia areata. Some clones in this sample may be carry-over from other donors' samples.

This rearrangement joins TRBV11-2 to TRBJ2-1; 7 positions match TRBD1. J was trimmed by 10 bases and V by 3 bases; bases with no gene match: 12. Germline V CDR1 and CDR2: SGHAT, FQNNGV. The CDR3 spans 15 residues. This chain's CDR3 is CASSFDGTADLEQFF. For the CDR3, the DNA is TGTGCCAGCAGCTTCGACGGGACAGCAGATCTGGAGCAGTTCTTC.

This clonotype was picked up many times. This chain joins TRBV7-9 and TRBJ1-4; D remains unclear. V was shortened by 1 base and J by 0 bases, with 9 bases between the two germline ends. The CDR3 covers 16 residues. Per germline, CDR1 SEHNR and CDR2 FQNEAQ (reference sequence). CDR3: CASSLGKTATNEKLFF. CDR3 nucleotide sequence: TGTGCCAGCAGCTTAGGGAAAACAGCAACTAATGAAAAACTGTTTTTT.

This clonotype appeared many times. This chain joins TRBV5-1 and TRBJ2-5; TRBD1 is a possible D gene (5 bases). The CDR3 contains 15 residues. Per germline, CDR1 SGHRS and CDR2 YFSETQ. V gave up 4 bases and J gave up 2 bases, with 15 bases separating them. The DNA for the CDR3 is TGCGCCAGCAGCCTTCTTCCAGGGATTCAAGAGACCCAGTACTTC. Amino acids: CASSLLPGIQETQYF.

Ten or more counts support this clonotype. The chain couples TRBV29-1 to TRBJ1-5, with 7 bases fitting TRBD1. The CDR3 sequence is 13 residues long. V lost 6 bases to trimming and J lost 4 bases; unmatched junction nucleotides: 6. Germline V gives CDR1 SQVTM, CDR2 ANQGSEA. In nucleotides, the CDR3 is TGCAGCGTGAGGGACAGAACAAATCAGCCCCAGCATTTT. Amino acids: CSVRDRTNQPQHF. The whole variable domain, remainder taken from reference TRBV29-1 and TRBJ1-5, is SAVISQKPSRDICQRGTSLTIQCQVDSQVTMMFWYRQQPGQSLTLIATANQGSEATYESGFVIDKFPISRPNLTFSTLTVSNMSPEDSSIYLCSVRDRTNQPQHFGDGTRLSIL.

This clonotype was counted many times. The rearrangement uses TRBV7-6 and TRBJ2-7; D perhaps matches TRBD2 (6 bases). CDR1 is SGHVS and CDR2 is FNYEAQ in the germline V gene. Trimming shortened V by 5 bases and J by 3 bases, and 11 bases separated the two germline ends. The CDR3 length is 13 residues. CDR3 in amino acids: CASSQGLSYEQYF. The DNA for the CDR3 is TGTGCCAGCAGCCAGGGACTGAGCTACGAGCAGTACTTC.

This clonotype has at least ten counts. The chain joins TRBV5-1 to TRBJ2-5; tentatively, D is TRBD1 (5 bases). The CDR3 has 14 residues. Trimming took off 2 bases at V and 0 bases at J, with 8 bases between the two ends. In germline, CDR1 is SGHRS, CDR2 YFSETQ. The CDR3 region has the DNA TGCGCCAGCAGCTTTGGCAGGGACCAAGAGACCCAGTACTTC. It specifies CASSFGRDQETQYF.

This chain joins TRBV4-2 and TRBJ2-5; D is uncertain. The V end was cut by 1 base, the J end by 4 bases, with 13 bases between. This CDR3 spans 15 amino acids. Germline loops: CDR1 LGHNA, CDR2 YNFKEQ. This chain's CDR3 is CASSQGRQKGETQYF. The CDR3 DNA sequence: TGTGCCAGCAGCCAAGGAAGACAAAAGGGAGAGACCCAGTACTTC.

The CDR3 DNA follows: TGCAGTGCTAGAGACCCCGGGGGGCCCGGGGTTCAGCCCCAGCATTTT. The encoded protein is CSARDPGGPGVQPQHF. This chain uses TRBV20-1 with TRBJ1-5; TRBD1 might be the D (6 bases). In germline, CDR1 is DFQATT, CDR2 SNEGSKA (reference sequence). The CDR3 runs to 16 residues. With 0 bases removed from V and 6 bases from J, the gap between germline ends came to 18 bases.

This clonotype has at least ten counts. The rearrangement links TRBV6-1 to TRBJ2-1, with D perhaps given as TRBD1 or TRBD2 (5 bases each). The V end lost 3 bases, the J end lost 8 bases, and 8 bases lay between the germline ends. In germline, CDR1 is MNHNS, CDR2 SASEGT. The CDR3 is 12 amino acids. The CDR3: CASSDREYEQFF. For the CDR3, the DNA is TGTGCCAGCAGTGACAGGGAGTATGAGCAGTTCTTC.

Many counts were recorded for this clonotype. The chain has TRBV30 and TRBJ1-2, with D unclear. Germline values: CDR1 GTSNPN, CDR2 SVGIG (reference sequence). This CDR3 has 12 amino acids. V lost 2 bases and J lost 6, with 10 bases in between. The CDR3 DNA reads TGTGCCTGGAGTAGCCGCTCTGATGGCTACACCTTC. Translating gives CAWSSRSDGYTF.

In its sample, this clonotype was seen many times. The chain couples TRBV6-1 to TRBJ2-4, with D hard to call. V was pared by 1 base and J by 8 bases, with 9 bases between. Germline lookup yields CDR1 MNHNS and CDR2 SASEGT. There are 13 residues in the CDR3. CDR3 sequence (DNA): TGTGCCAGCAGTGAAGAAGGTACCGACATTCAGTACTTC. Translated: CASSEEGTDIQYF.

The table lists this clonotype with a few counts. J is TRBJ2-1 and V is TRBV28; D gene uncertain. Germline V gives CDR1 MDHEN, CDR2 SYDVKM. The CDR3 has 11 amino acids. The germline V and J ends were trimmed by 6 bases and 10 bases, with 10 bases remaining between them. The CDR3 nucleotides read TGTGCCAGCAGCCGCTCGCGGGAGCAGTTCTTC. The encoded protein is CASSRSREQFF.

The sample holds a few counts of this clonotype. This rearrangement joins TRBV6-5 to TRBJ1-1; no reliable D call. This CDR3 has 12 amino acids. V was shortened by 2 bases and J by 2 bases, with 3 bases between the two germline ends. Germline lookup yields CDR1 MNHEY and CDR2 SVGAGI. The CDR3 nucleotides are TGTGCCAGCAGTTACGACAACACTGAAGCTTTCTTT. This encodes CASSYDNTEAFF.

This clonotype has a handful of counts. The chain joins TRBV12-5 to TRBJ1-2, with D tentatively TRBD1 (5 bases). Looked up from germline, CDR1 is LGHNT and CDR2 is FRNRAP. The CDR3 is 14 amino acids. The V and J ends lost 3 bases and 8 bases respectively, with 16 bases between them. CDR3 sequence: CASGLSGTRRGYTF. The CDR3 nucleotides read TGTGCTAGTGGTTTAAGTGGGACCCGCCGGGGCTACACCTTC.

This clonotype was seen many times. The chain links TRBV4-1 to TRBJ1-2; 7 nucleotides agree with TRBD1. V gave up 2 bases and J gave up 3 bases; unmatched junction bases: 15. The germline CDR1 and CDR2 sequences are MGHRA and YSYEKL. The CDR3 extends over 18 amino acids. The CDR3 DNA sequence: TGCGCCAGCAGCCAATCATTTGCTTCAACAGGGGCGGACTATGGCTACACCTTC. Translating it yields CASSQSFASTGADYGYTF.

In its sample, this clonotype was seen a few times. J is TRBJ2-1 and V is TRBV19; 12 nucleotides agree with TRBD2. The CDR3 is made up of 18 amino acids. Trimming removed 1 base from V and 9 bases from J; junction bases left unmatched: 13. CDR1 is LNHDA, CDR2 SQIVND, per germline (reference sequence). CDR3 region: CASSIVPKLAGGPTEQFF. The DNA for the CDR3 is TGTGCCAGTAGTATAGTGCCCAAGCTAGCGGGAGGGCCAACTGAGCAGTTCTTC.

In its sample, this clonotype was seen a few times. CDR3 region: CASSPGSERSTEAFF. The DNA for the CDR3 is TGTGCCAGCAGCCCCGGATCGGAGCGCAGCACTGAAGCTTTCTTT. The chain combines TRBV9 with TRBJ1-1; the D is unclear. Trimming took 4 bases from V and 4 from J, leaving 17 bases between them. Germline-derived CDR1 and CDR2 are SGDLS and YYNGEE. CDR3 size: 15 residues.

The DNA of the CDR3 is TGTGCCAGCAGCCCCCCAGGGGCAGATACGCAGTATTTT. As protein: CASSPPGADTQYF. V gene TRBV5-4 combines with J gene TRBJ2-3, with TRBD1 as a possible D gene (6 bases). Germline-derived CDR1 and CDR2 are SGHNT and YYREEE (reference sequence). The ends were cut back, 4 bases at V and 4 bases at J, with 10 bases in the middle. This CDR3 is 13 amino acids long.

The CDR3 sequence is CASSFLAGVNEQFF. CDR3 DNA sequence: TGTGCCAGCAGTTTTCTAGCGGGGGTCAATGAGCAGTTCTTC. The J gene is TRBJ2-1, the V gene TRBV12-3 or TRBV12-4; 10 bases agree with TRBD2. The CDR3 is 14 residues long. V shed 3 bases and J 6 bases; nucleotides not matched to a gene: 2.